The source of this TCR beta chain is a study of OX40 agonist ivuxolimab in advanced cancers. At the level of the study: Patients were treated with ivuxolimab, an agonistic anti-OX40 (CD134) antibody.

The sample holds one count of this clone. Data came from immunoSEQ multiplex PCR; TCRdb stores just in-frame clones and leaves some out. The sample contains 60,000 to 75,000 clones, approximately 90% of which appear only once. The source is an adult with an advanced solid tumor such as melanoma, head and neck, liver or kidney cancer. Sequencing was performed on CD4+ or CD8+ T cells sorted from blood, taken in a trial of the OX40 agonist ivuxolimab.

Here the CDR3 reads CASSQDWGTGYEQYF. DNA of the CDR3: TGTGCCAGCAGCCAAGATTGGGGGACAGGCTACGAGCAGTACTTC. The V and J genes are TRBV14 and TRBJ2-7; 8 bases match TRBD1. Germline V gene data show CDR1 as SGHDN and CDR2 as FVKESK. This CDR3 spans 15 amino acids. With V trimmed by 0 bases and J by 3 bases, 4 bases remained unmatched.